This T cell receptor (beta chain) was identified during a study of T cell repertoires in cytomegalovirus infection. TCRdb re-derived calls from the reads in MiXCR, one entry per CDR3 protein. The data show around 440,000 distinct CDR3 sequences, approximately 11% seen once. The V gene's germline CDR1 is DFQATT and CDR2 SNEGSKA (reference sequence). The CDR3 extends over 15 amino acids. The junction had 9 bases not matched to a gene; V was cut back by 5 bases and J by 4 bases. This chain joins TRBV20-1 and TRBJ2-3; 10 bases fit TRBD2. The sequence was obtained from a human donor in good health (CMV status not recorded). Some clones in this sample may be carry-over from other donors' samples. Material for sequencing was PBMCs. The CDR3 bases are TGCAGTGCTCCTCCCGAGCGGGGGGGCGCAGATACGCAGTATTTT. This gives the protein CSAPPERGGADTQYF.